A selection of T cell receptor beta chains follows, all from one sample in a study of CD8 T cells in ankylosing spondylitis. TCRdb reprocessed the 5' RACE reads via MiXCR and lists one record per CDR3 protein. The sample holds 350,000 to 400,000 distinct CDR3 sequences, around 20% seen once. Material: blood, either unsorted or a sorted T cell fraction (not recorded which). These receptor sequences come from a male donor with ankylosing spondylitis or in good health (not recorded which). The CDR3 runs from the conserved cysteine through the conserved F or W.

TRBJ2-5,TRBV27,CASSLIQGTSETQYF
TRBJ2-3,TRBV12-3/TRBV12-4,CASSPAWGWDTQYF
TRBJ2-7,TRBV29-1,CSVESVWQGTSYEQYF
TRBJ2-1,TRBV27,CASSLEAYNSYNEQFF
TRBJ2-7,TRBV27,CASSLNIGEAYEQYF
TRBJ2-1,TRBV20-1,CSARTLPYNEQFF
TRBJ2-1,TRBV29-1,CSVEGTGASNEQFF
TRBJ2-3,TRBV12-3/TRBV12-4,CASSPVDSTDTQYF
TRBJ2-7,TRBV20-1,CSASSTRSYEQYF
TRBJ2-3,TRBV9,CASSVLGGRDTQYF
TRBJ2-2,TRBV20-1,CSASGQNTGELFF
TRBJ1-6,TRBV9,CASSVGSANSPLHF
TRBJ2-7,TRBV9,CASSVGNSYEQYF